The 29 T cell receptor beta chains listed next were all sequenced from one sample in a study of blood T cell repertoires in COVID-19. TCRdb's copy holds only in-frame clones and misses some; the assay was immunoSEQ multiplex PCR. Of tens of thousands of clones detected, 87% appear once; the ten largest clones hold 2.5% to 3.5%. The sample taken for sequencing was peripheral blood. Source of these receptors: a woman aged 50 to 65 with active or convalescent COVID-19.

This chain uses TRBV3-1 (or the pseudogene TRBV3-2) with TRBJ1-2; 9 nucleotides agree with TRBD1. Trimming at V came to 2 bases and at J to 6 bases, leaving 4 bases not matched to a gene. Germline CDR1 is LGHDT and CDR2 is YNNKEL (reference sequence). CDR3 length equals 14 residues. The CDR3 DNA reads TGTGCCAGCAGCCAATGGGGACAGGGTCATGGCTACACCTTC. Its translation is CASSQWGQGHGYTF.

This clone was seen only once. The chain combines TRBV11-2 with TRBJ1-2; 7 bases fit TRBD1. The germline CDR1 and CDR2 sequences are SGHAT and FQNNGV. J was trimmed by 7 bases and V by 1 base; bases with no gene match: 6. The CDR3 totals 14 residues. CDR3 in DNA: TGTGCCAGCAGCTTAGTAGAGGGGACAGCTGGCTACACCTTC. Protein product: CASSLVEGTAGYTF.

Relative to its sample, this clone is medium-sized (0.01 to 0.1%). V and J are TRBV4-2 and TRBJ1-4; D gene unclear. The CDR3 extends over 12 amino acids. Per germline, CDR1 LGHNA and CDR2 YNFKEQ. Deletions cut 1 base from V and 5 bases from J, with 2 bases between. The CDR3 DNA reads as TGTGCCAGCAGCCAAGTAAATGAAAAACTGTTTTTT. Translating it yields CASSQVNEKLFF.

The chain carries TRBV6-1 and TRBJ2-7, with a possible D match to TRBD2 (6 bases). The CDR3 sequence is 14 residues long. The V gene's germline CDR1 is MNHNS and CDR2 SASEGT. V dropped 0 bases and J dropped 6 bases, with 12 bases sitting between them. The CDR3 nucleotides read TGTGCCAGCAGTGAAGCGTTAGGGACTCCCGAGCAGTACTTC. Its translation is CASSEALGTPEQYF.

This clone was seen only a few times. The rearrangement joins TRBV7-9 to TRBJ1-4; a possible D gene is TRBD1 (5 bases). Germline lookup yields CDR1 SEHNR and CDR2 FQNEAQ (reference sequence). The CDR3 loop spans 14 amino acids. V gave up 6 bases and J gave up 7 bases, with 15 bases separating them. Here the CDR3 reads CASSFGGFGEKLFF. CDR3 sequence (DNA): TGTGCCAGCAGTTTCGGGGGGTTTGGTGAAAAACTGTTTTTT.

The chain carries TRBV18 and TRBJ2-6; 7 nucleotides align to TRBD1. Germline CDR1 is KGHSH and CDR2 is LQKENI. This CDR3 is built from 15 residues. Trimming cost V 2 bases and J 2 bases; bases outside gene matches: 0. The CDR3 sequence is CASSPGQAGANVLTF. For the CDR3, the DNA is TGTGCCAGCTCACCAGGACAGGCTGGGGCCAACGTCCTGACTTTC. Combining the CDR3 with reference TRBV18 and TRBJ2-6 gives the whole variable domain NAGVMQNPRHLVRRRGQEARLRCSPMKGHSHVYWYRQLPEEGLKFMVYLQKENIIDESGMPKERFSAEFPKEGPSILRIQQVVRGDSAAYFCASSPGQAGANVLTFGAGSRLTVL.

The CDR3 DNA follows: TGCGCCAGCTGCGGGACGGGACTAGCGGGGGACCCCTCCTACGAGCAGTACTTC. This sequence encodes CASCGTGLAGDPSYEQYF. The V gene is TRBV5-1, the J gene TRBJ2-7; 14 bases are shared with TRBD2. This CDR3 has 18 amino acids. Trimming took 7 bases from V and 0 from J; bases not matched to a gene: 12. CDR1 and CDR2 (germline): SGHRS, YFSETQ.

The J gene is TRBJ1-3, the V gene TRBV5-5; 12 bases align to TRBD1. This CDR3 has 16 residues. Germline CDR1 is SGHKS and CDR2 is YYEKEE (reference sequence). Trimming cost V 4 bases and J 4 bases; bases outside gene matches: 6. The CDR3 nucleotides read TGTGCCAGCAGCCCTCGGGACAGGGGGCTAGGAAACACCATATATTTT. This gives the protein CASSPRDRGLGNTIYF.

The chain is built from TRBV11-2 and TRBJ2-7; 11 nucleotides match TRBD2. Trimming cost V 1 base and J 1 base; bases outside gene matches: 6. In germline, CDR1 is SGHAT, CDR2 FQNNGV. The CDR3 runs to 17 residues. In DNA, the CDR3 is TGTGCCAGCAGCTTAGTGCTAGCGGGGGGCCTGTCCTACGAGCAGTACTTC. Protein sequence: CASSLVLAGGLSYEQYF.

This CDR3 is CASSARGDFGYTF. CDR3 in DNA: TGTGCCAGCAGCGCCCGGGGAGACTTTGGCTACACCTTC. This rearrangement joins TRBV7-9 to TRBJ1-2; D is uncertain. Deletions cut 5 bases from V and 7 bases from J, with 14 bases between. Germline V gene lookup returns CDR1 SEHNR and CDR2 FQNEAQ (reference sequence). This CDR3 spans 13 amino acids.

The chain uses TRBV19 and TRBJ1-2, with D possibly TRBD1 on 6 matching bases. The germline gives CDR1 LNHDA, CDR2 SQIVND (reference sequence). V was clipped by 4 bases and J by 4 bases, with 13 bases between them. CDR3 size: 14 residues. In DNA form, the CDR3 reads TGTGCCAGTAGTAAACAGGGCAACATCTATGGCTACACCTTC. Translated, it gives CASSKQGNIYGYTF.

The V gene is TRBV7-9, the J gene TRBJ2-7, with 8 bases identical to TRBD1. This CDR3 contains 16 residues. The J segment lost 4 bases and the V segment lost 1 base, leaving 9 bases of the junction unmatched. Per germline, CDR1 SEHNR and CDR2 FQNEAQ (reference sequence). The CDR3 DNA follows: TGTGCCAGCAGCTTAGTGGCGACAGGGGTGGATTACGAGCAGTACTTC. It yields the protein CASSLVATGVDYEQYF. Combining the CDR3 with reference TRBV7-9 and TRBJ2-7 gives the whole variable domain DTGVSQNPRHKITKRGQNVTFRCDPISEHNRLYWYRQTLGQGPEFLTYFQNEAQLEKSRLLSDRFSAERPKGSFSTLEIQRTEQGDSAMYLCASSLVATGVDYEQYFGPGTRLTVT.

The J gene is TRBJ2-7, the V gene TRBV29-1, with D maybe TRBD2 (5 bases). The V gene lost 6 bases and the J gene lost 2 bases, with 20 bases spanning the gap. Looked up from germline, CDR1 is SQVTM and CDR2 is ANQGSEA. The CDR3 consists of 15 residues. In DNA, the CDR3 is TGCAGCGTCCTACTAGAAAGAGACATCGCCTACGAGCAGTACTTC. Amino acid sequence: CSVLLERDIAYEQYF.

V usage is TRBV3-1 (or the pseudogene TRBV3-2) and J usage is TRBJ1-6; no firm D call. This CDR3 has 18 residues. Trimming took off 0 bases at V and 6 bases at J, with 18 bases between the two ends. In germline, CDR1 is LGHDT, CDR2 YNNKEL (reference sequence). CDR3 region: CASSQDPLSGLRNSPLHF. The CDR3 DNA follows: TGTGCCAGCAGCCAAGACCCGTTGAGTGGGCTCCGTAATTCACCCCTCCACTTT.

J is TRBJ1-6 and V is TRBV7-6; the D is unclear. V was shortened by 5 bases and J by 9 bases, with 11 bases between the two germline ends. The CDR3 consists of 13 residues. The germline gives CDR1 SGHVS, CDR2 FNYEAQ. The CDR3 sequence is CASSPEVGSPLHF. The CDR3 nucleotides read TGTGCCAGCAGCCCAGAGGTCGGTTCACCCCTCCACTTT.

The chain has TRBV5-1 and TRBJ1-2; 7 bases match TRBD1. Germline V gene lookup returns CDR1 SGHRS and CDR2 YFSETQ. With 4 bases clipped from V and 7 bases from J, the junction kept 7 bases outside the gene matches. The CDR3 sequence is 13 residues long. The CDR3 DNA reads as TGCGCCAGCAGCCTCGGACAGGAAGGTGGCTACACCTTC. Encoded protein: CASSLGQEGGYTF.

This chain uses TRBV6-2 or TRBV6-3 with TRBJ2-7, with 7 bases lining up with TRBD1. The CDR3 is made up of 14 amino acids. Per the germline V gene, CDR1 is MNHEY and CDR2 is SVGEGT. V shed 5 bases and J 2 bases; nucleotides not matched to a gene: 6. CDR3 nucleotides: TGTGCCAGCAGTAACAAAGACAGGGCCTACGAGCAGTACTTC. It encodes CASSNKDRAYEQYF.

The V gene is TRBV3-1 (or the pseudogene TRBV3-2), the J gene TRBJ1-3; D perhaps matches TRBD1 (6 bases). The V end was cut by 0 bases, the J end by 4 bases, with 13 bases between. CDR1 and CDR2 from the germline V gene are LGHDT and YNNKEL (reference sequence). The CDR3 has 16 residues. The CDR3 loop reads CASSQDRTAGGNTIYF. CDR3 nucleotides: TGTGCCAGCAGCCAAGATCGGACAGCGGGGGGAAACACCATATATTTT.

Only a few counts were recorded for this clone. The chain recombines TRBV5-1 with TRBJ2-3, with 7 bases aligning to TRBD2. With 4 bases clipped from V and 4 bases from J, the junction kept 6 bases outside the gene matches. The V gene's germline CDR1 is SGHRS and CDR2 YFSETQ. This CDR3 has 14 residues. CDR3: CASSPGLVPDTQYF. The CDR3, as DNA: TGCGCCAGCAGCCCTGGACTAGTCCCAGATACGCAGTATTTT. The full variable domain, in which reference TRBV5-1 and TRBJ2-3 provide the parts outside the CDR3, is KAGVTQTPRYLIKTRGQQVTLSCSPISGHRSVSWYQQTPGQGLQFLFEYFSETQRNKGNFPGRFSGRQFSNSRSEMNVSTLELGDSALYLCASSPGLVPDTQYFGPGTRLTVL.

The rearrangement links TRBV24-1 to TRBJ2-1, with TRBD2 matching over 14 bases. Germline-derived CDR1 and CDR2 are KGHDR and SFDVKD. The V and J ends lost 4 bases and 8 bases, in that order; junction bases with no gene match: 3. The CDR3 is made up of 15 amino acids. The CDR3 loop is CATSDWTSGGYEQFF. Here the CDR3 DNA reads TGTGCCACCAGTGACTGGACTAGCGGGGGGTATGAGCAGTTCTTC.

The chain joins TRBV18 to TRBJ1-1; D is ambiguous. This CDR3 has 14 residues. Germline loops: CDR1 KGHSH, CDR2 LQKENI. Trimming took 6 bases from V and 1 from J, leaving 12 bases between them. The CDR3 region is CASSPSLRNTEAFF. The CDR3 bases are TGTGCCAGCTCTCCTTCCTTGAGGAACACTGAAGCTTTCTTT. The full variable domain, rest sourced from reference TRBV18 and TRBJ1-1, is NAGVMQNPRHLVRRRGQEARLRCSPMKGHSHVYWYRQLPEEGLKFMVYLQKENIIDESGMPKERFSAEFPKEGPSILRIQQVVRGDSAAYFCASSPSLRNTEAFFGQGTRLTVV.

The rearrangement uses TRBV6-1 and TRBJ1-1; unclear D gene. The length of the CDR3 is 14 residues. Germline V gives CDR1 MNHNS, CDR2 SASEGT. V lost 2 bases and J 1 base, leaving 8 bases between the germline ends. In nucleotides, the CDR3 is TGTGCCAGCAGTGAAAAGAAGCCGAACACTGAAGCTTTCTTT. The encoded protein is CASSEKKPNTEAFF.

The V call is TRBV5-1, the J call TRBJ2-7; possible D gene TRBD1, 6 bases. Germline-derived CDR1 and CDR2 are SGHRS and YFSETQ. Trimming shortened V by 0 bases and J by 2 bases, and 15 bases separated the two germline ends. This CDR3 contains 16 residues. CDR3 loop: CASSLGGQGPTYEQYF. The CDR3, as DNA: TGCGCCAGCAGCTTGGGGGGGCAGGGGCCTACCTACGAGCAGTACTTC.

The rearrangement uses TRBV6-6 and TRBJ1-2; 9 bases fit TRBD1. Looked up from germline, CDR1 is MNHNY and CDR2 is SVGAGI (reference sequence). The J segment lost 8 bases and the V segment lost 0 bases, leaving 10 bases of the junction unmatched. The CDR3 is 16 amino acids. CDR3 coding DNA: TGTGCCAGCAGTTACTCGGGGACAGGGCTCGGGAACGGCTACACCTTC. Encoded protein: CASSYSGTGLGNGYTF.

This clone is a singleton in its sample. The chain has TRBV5-1 and TRBJ2-5, with a tentative D call TRBD1 (5 bases). CDR1 is SGHRS and CDR2 is YFSETQ in the germline V gene. The CDR3 extends over 11 amino acids. Trimming shortened V by 3 bases and J by 7 bases, and 7 bases separated the two germline ends. The CDR3: CASSSDRTQYF. The CDR3 nucleotides read TGCGCCAGCAGCTCTGACAGGACCCAGTACTTC.

This chain connects TRBV27 to TRBJ1-2, with 7 bases lining up with TRBD1. Germline CDR1 and CDR2: MNHEY and SMNVEV (reference sequence). The CDR3 loop spans 13 amino acids. Losses at the gene ends were 3 bases for V and 7 bases for J; bases not matched to a gene: 5. In DNA, the CDR3 is TGTGCCAGCAGTTTTTTCGACAGGGCTGGCTACACCTTC. Its translation: CASSFFDRAGYTF.

DNA of the CDR3: TGTGCCAGCAGTCTGGGGACAGGAGGGGCCCAGCATTTT. Translation: CASSLGTGGAQHF. The chain combines TRBV27 with TRBJ1-5; TRBD1 aligns across 8 bases. V shed 5 bases, J shed 11 bases, and the junction held 8 bases outside the gene matches. This CDR3 is 13 amino acids long. The V gene's germline CDR1 is MNHEY and CDR2 SMNVEV (reference sequence).

The chain has TRBV7-2 and TRBJ1-1; D possibly corresponds to TRBD1 (5 bases). Trimming pared 5 bases from V and 1 base from J, leaving 8 bases between. The germline gives CDR1 SGHTA, CDR2 FQGNSA. The CDR3 is 13 residues long. The CDR3 DNA sequence: TGTGCCAGCAGCGCCGGACAGAACACTGAAGCTTTCTTT. This translates into CASSAGQNTEAFF.

The rearrangement links TRBV29-1 to TRBJ1-2; tentatively, D is TRBD1 (6 bases). V was trimmed by 6 bases and J by 2 bases, leaving 10 bases between them. This CDR3 contains 12 residues. The germline V gene encodes CDR1 SQVTM and CDR2 ANQGSEA. Here the CDR3 reads CSVTTGNYGYTF. CDR3 DNA sequence: TGCAGCGTCACGACAGGCAACTATGGCTACACCTTC. Full variable domain (rest looked up from reference TRBV29-1 and TRBJ1-2): SAVISQKPSRDICQRGTSLTIQCQVDSQVTMMFWYRQQPGQSLTLIATANQGSEATYESGFVIDKFPISRPNLTFSTLTVSNMSPEDSSIYLCSVTTGNYGYTFGSGTRLTVV.